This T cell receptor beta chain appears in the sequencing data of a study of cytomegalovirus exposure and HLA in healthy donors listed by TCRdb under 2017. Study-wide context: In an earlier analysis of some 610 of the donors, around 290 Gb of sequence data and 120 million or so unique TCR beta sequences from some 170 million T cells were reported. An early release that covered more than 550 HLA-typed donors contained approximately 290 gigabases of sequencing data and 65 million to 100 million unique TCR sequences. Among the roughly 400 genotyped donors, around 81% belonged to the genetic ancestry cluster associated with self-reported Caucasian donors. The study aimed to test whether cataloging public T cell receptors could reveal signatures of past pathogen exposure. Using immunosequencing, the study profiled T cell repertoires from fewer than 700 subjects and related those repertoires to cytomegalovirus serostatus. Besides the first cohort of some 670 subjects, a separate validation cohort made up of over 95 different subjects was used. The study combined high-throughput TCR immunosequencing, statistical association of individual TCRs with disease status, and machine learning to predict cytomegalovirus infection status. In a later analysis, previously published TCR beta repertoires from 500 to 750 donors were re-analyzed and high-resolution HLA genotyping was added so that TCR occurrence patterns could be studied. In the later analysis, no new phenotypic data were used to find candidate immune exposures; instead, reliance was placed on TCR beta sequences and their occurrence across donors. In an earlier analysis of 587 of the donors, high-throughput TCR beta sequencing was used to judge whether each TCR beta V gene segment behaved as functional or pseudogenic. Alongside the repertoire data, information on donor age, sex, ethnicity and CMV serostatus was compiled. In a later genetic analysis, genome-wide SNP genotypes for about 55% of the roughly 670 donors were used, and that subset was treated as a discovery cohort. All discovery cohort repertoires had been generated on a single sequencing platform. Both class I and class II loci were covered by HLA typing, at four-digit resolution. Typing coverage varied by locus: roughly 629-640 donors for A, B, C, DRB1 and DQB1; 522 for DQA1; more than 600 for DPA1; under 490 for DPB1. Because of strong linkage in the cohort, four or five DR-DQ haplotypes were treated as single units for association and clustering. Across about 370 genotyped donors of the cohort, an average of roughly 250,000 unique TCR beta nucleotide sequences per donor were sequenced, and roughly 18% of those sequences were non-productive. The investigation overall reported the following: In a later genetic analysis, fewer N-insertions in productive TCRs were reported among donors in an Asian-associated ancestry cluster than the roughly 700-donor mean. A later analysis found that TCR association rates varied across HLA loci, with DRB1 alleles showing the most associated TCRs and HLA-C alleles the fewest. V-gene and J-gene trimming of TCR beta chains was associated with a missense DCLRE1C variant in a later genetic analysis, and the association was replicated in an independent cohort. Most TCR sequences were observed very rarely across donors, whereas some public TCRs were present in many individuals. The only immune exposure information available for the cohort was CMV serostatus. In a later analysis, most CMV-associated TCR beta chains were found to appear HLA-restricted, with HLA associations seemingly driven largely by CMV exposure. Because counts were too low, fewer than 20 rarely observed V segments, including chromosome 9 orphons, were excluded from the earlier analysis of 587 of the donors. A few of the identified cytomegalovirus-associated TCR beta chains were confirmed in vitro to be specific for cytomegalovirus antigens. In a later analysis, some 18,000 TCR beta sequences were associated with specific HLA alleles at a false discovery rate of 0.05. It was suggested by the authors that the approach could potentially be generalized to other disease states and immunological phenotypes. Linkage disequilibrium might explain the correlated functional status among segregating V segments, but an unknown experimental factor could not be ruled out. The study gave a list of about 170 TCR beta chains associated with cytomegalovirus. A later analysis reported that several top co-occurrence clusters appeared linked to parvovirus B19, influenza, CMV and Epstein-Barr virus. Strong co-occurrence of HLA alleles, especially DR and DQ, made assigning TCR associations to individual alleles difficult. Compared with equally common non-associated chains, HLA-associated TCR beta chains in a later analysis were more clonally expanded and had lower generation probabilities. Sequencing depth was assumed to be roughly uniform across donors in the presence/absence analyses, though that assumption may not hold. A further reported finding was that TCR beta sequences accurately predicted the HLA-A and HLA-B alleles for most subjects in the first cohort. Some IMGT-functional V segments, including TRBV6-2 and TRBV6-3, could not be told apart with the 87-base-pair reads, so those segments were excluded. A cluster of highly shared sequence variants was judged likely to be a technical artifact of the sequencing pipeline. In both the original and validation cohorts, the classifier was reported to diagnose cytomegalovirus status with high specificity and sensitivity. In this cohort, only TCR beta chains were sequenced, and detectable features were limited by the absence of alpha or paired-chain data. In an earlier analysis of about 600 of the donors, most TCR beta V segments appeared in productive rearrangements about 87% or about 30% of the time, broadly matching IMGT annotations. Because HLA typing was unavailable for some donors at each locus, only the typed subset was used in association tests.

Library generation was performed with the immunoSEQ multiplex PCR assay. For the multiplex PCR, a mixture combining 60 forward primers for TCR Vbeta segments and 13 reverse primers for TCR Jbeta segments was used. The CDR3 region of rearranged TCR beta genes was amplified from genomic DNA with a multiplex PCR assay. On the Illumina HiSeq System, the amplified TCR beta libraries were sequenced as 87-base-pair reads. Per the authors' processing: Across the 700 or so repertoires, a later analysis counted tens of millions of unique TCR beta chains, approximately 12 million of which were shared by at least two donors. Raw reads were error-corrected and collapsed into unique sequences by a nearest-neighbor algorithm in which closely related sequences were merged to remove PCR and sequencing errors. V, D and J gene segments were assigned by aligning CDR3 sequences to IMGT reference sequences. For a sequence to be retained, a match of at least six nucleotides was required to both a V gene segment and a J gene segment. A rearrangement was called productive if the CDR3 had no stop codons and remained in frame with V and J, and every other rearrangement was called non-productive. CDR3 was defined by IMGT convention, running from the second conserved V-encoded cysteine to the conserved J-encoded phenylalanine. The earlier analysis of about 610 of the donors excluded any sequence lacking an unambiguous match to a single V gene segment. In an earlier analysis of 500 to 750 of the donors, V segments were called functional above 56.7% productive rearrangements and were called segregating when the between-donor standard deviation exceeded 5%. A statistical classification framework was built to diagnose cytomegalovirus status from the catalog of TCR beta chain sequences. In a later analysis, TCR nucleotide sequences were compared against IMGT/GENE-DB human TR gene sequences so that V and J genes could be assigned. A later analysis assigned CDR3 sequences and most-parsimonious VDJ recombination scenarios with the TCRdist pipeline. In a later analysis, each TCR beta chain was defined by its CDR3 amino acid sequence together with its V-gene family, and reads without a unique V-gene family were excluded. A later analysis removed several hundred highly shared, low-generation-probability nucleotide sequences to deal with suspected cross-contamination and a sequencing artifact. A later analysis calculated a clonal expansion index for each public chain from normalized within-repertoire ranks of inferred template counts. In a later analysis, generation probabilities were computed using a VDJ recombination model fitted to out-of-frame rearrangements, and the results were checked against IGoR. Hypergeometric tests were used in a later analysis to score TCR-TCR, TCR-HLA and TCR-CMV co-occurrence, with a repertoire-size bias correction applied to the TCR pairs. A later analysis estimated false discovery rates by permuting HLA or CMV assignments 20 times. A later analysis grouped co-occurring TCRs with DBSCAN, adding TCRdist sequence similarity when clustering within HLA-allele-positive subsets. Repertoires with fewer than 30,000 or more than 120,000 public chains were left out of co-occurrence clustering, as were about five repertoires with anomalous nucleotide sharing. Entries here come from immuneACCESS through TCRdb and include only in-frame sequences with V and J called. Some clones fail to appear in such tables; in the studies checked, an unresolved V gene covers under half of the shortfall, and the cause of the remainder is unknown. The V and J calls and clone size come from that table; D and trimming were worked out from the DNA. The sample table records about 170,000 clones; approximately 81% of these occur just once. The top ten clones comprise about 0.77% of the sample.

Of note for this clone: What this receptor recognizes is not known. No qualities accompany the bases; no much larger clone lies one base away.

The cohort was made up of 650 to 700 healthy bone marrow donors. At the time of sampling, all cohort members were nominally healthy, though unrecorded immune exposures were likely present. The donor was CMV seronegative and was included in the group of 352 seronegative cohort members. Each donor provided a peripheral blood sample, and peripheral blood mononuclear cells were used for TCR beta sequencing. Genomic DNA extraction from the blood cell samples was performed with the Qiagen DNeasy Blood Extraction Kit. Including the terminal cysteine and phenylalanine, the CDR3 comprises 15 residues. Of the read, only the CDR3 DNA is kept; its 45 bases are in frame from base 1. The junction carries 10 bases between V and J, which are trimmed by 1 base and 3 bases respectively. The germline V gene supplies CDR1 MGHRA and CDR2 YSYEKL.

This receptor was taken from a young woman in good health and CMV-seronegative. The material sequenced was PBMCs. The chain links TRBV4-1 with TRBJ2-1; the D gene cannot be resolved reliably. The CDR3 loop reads CASSQGETHYNEQFF. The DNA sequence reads TGCGCCAGCAGCCAAGGTGAGACACACTACAATGAGCAGTTCTTC.